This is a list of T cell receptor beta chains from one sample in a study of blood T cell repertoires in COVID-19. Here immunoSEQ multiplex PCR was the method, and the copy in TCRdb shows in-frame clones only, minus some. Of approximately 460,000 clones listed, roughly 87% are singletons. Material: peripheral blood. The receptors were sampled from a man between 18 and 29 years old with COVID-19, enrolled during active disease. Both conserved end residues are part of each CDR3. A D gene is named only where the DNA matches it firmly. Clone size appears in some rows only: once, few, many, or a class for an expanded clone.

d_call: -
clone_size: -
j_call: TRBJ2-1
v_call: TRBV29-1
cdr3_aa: CSVSRTDTQYNEQFF

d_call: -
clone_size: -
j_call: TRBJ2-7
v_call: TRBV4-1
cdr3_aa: CASSQKGFGVFAYEQYF

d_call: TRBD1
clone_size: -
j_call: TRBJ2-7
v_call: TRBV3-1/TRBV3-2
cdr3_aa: CASSRDRVAYEQYF

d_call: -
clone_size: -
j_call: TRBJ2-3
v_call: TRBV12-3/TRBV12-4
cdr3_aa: CASSPGQPDTQYF

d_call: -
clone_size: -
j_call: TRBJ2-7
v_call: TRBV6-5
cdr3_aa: CASSGGVTYEQYF

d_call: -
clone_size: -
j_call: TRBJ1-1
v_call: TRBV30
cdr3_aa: CAWIGPSETEAFF

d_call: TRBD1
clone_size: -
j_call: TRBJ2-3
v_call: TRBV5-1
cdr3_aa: CASSLGTGGLQYF

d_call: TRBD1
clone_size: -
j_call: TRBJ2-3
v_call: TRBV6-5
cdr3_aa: CASRGLDRGPQYF

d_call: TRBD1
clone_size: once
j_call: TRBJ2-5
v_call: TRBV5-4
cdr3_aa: CASRRDQQGGETQYF

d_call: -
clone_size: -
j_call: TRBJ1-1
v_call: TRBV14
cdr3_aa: CASSHSQGRTEAFF

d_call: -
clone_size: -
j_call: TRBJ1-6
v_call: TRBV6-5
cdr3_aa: CASSYGGRQSPLHF

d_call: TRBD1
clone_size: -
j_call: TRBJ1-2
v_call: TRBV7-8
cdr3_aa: CASSVDRGDGYTF

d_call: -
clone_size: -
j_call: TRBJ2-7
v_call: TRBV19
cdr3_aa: CASSIGSGQEQYF

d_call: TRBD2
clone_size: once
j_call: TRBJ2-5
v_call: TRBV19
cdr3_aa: CASAGLAGPLQETQYF

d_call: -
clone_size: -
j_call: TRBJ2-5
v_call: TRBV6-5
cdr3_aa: CASSNPGEVGTQYF

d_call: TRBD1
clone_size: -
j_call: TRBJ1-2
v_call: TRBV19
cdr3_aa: CASSISPRQGPYGYTF

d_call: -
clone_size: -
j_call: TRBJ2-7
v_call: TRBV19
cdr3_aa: CASSMVAGSYEQYF

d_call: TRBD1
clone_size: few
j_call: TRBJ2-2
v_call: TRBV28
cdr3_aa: CASRDRAYGELFF

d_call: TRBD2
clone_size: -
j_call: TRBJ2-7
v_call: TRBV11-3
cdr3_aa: CASSSPGEGSYEQYF

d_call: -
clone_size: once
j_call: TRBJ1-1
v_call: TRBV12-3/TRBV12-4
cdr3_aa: CASQTGANTEAFF

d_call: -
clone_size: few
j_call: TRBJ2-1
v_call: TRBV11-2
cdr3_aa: CASTAGQYNEQFF

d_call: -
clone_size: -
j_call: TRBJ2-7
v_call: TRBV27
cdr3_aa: CASSLGGVEQYF

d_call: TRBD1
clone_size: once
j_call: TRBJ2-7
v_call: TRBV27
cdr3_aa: CASSPTGGPYEQYF

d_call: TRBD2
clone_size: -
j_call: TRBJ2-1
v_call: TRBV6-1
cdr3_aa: CASSVSSGASYNEQFF

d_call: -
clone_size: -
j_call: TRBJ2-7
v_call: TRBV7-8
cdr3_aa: CASSLGFSDEQYF

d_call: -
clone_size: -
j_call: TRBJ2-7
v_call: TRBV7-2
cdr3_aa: CASSSNRVGTYEQYF

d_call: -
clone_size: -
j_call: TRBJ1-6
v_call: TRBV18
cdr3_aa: CASSPRLTKGPAGASPLHF

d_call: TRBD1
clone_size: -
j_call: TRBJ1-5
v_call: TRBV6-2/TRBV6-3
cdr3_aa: CASSLDRGERQPQHF

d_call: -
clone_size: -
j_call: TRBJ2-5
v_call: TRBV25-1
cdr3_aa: CASSDAGRNKREETQYF

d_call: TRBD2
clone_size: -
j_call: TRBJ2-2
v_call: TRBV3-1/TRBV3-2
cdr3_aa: CASSHLRAGGIAGELFF

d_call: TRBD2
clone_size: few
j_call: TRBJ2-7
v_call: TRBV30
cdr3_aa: CAWSGGLGLYEQYF

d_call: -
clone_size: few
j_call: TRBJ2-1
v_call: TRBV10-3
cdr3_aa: CAITGTPYNEQFF

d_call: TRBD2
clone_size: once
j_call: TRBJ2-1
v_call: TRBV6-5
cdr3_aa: CASSKGLAGYNEQFF

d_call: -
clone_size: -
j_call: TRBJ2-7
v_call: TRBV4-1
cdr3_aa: CASSQAGYEQYF

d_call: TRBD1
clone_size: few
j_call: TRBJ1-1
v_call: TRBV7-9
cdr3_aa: CASSFQTSRGDTEAFF

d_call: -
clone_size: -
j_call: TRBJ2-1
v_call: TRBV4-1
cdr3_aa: CASSPSRTYNEQFF

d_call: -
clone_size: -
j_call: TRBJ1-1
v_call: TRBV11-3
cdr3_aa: CASSPGILGNTEAFF

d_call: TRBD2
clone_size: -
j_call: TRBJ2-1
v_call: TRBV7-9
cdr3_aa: CASSLGRGLLAGGDEQFF

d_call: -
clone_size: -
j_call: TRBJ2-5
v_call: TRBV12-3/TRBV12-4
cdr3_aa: CASSLIVTETQYF

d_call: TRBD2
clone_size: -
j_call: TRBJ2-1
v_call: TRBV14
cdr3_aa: CASSQEGLAYNEQFF

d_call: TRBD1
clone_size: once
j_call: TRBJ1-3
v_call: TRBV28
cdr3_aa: CASRSTGGPGNTIYF

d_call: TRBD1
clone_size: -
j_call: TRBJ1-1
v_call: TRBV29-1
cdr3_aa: CSVLFLGQGKEAFF

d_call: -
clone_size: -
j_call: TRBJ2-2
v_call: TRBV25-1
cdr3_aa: CASRDLGELFF

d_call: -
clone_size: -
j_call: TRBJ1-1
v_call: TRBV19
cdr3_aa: CASRGTEAFF

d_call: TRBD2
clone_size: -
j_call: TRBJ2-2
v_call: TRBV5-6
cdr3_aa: CASSLEGGSGELFF

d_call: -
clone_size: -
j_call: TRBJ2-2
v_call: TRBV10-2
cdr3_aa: CASSDRRGRHGELFF

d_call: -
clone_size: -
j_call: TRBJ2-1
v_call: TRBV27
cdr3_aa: CASSLDPRGGRVF

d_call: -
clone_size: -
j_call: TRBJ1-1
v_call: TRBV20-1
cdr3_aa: CSARTNRAFF

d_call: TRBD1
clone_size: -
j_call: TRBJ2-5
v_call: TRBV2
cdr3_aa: CARRDRGQETQYF

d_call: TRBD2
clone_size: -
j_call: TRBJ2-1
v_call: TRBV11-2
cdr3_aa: CASSLDGLVDEQFF

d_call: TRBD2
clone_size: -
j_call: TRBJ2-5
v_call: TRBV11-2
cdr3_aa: CASSLELAGARETQYF

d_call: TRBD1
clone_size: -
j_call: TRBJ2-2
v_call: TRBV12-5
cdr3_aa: CASGLVRGQGNTGELFF

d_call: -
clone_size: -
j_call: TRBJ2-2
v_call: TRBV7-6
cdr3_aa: CASSLGGSVAGELFF

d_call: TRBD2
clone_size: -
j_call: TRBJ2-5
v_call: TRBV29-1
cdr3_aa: CSVEASGNQETQYF